What follows describes a single T cell receptor beta chain. These data originate in a study of T cell responses to AZD1222 COVID-19 vaccine. Germline assignment: CDR1 LGHDT and CDR2 YNNKEL (reference sequence). The CDR3 loop spans 15 amino acids. Trimming removed 1 base at V and 0 bases at J, with 9 bases between. Sequencing was performed with immunoSEQ multiplex PCR; in TCRdb, only in-frame clones are kept and a portion is missing. The sample consists of some 150,000 clones, about 91% of them appearing once. The sample here was peripheral blood, taken on day 0 of MenACWY control vaccination. This sequence originates from an adult in good health. The chain links TRBV3-1 (or the pseudogene TRBV3-2) to TRBJ1-2; no clear D. The CDR3 is CASSQGPDSNYGYTF. In DNA form, the CDR3 reads TGTGCCAGCAGCCAAGGGCCAGATTCTAACTATGGCTACACCTTC.